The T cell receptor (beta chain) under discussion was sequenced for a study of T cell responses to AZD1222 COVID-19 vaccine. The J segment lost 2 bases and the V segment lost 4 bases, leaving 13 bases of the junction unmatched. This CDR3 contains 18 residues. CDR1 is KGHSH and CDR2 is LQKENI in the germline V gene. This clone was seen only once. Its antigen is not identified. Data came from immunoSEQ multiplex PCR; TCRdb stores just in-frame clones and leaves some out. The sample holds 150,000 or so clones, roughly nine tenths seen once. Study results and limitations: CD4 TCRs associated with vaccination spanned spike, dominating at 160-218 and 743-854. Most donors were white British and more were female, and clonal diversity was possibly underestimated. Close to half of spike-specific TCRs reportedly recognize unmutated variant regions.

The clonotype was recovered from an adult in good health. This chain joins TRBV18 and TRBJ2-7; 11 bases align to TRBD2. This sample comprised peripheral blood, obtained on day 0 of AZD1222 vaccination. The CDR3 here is CASSHGLAGTSGPYEQYF. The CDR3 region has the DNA TGTGCCAGCTCACACGGGCTAGCGGGGACTAGCGGCCCCTACGAGCAGTACTTC.